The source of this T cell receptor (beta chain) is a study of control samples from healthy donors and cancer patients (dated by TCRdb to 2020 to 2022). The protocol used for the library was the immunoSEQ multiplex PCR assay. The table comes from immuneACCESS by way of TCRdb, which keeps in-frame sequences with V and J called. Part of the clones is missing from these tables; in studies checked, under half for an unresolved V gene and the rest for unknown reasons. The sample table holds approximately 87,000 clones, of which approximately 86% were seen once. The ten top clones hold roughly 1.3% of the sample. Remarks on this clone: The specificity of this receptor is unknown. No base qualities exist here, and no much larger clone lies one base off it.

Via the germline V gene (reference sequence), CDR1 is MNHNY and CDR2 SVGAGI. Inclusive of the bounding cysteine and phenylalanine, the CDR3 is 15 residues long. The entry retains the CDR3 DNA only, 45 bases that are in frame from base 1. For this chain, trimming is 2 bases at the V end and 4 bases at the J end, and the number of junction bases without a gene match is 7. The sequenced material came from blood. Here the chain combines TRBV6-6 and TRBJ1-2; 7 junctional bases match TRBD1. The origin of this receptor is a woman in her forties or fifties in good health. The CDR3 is CASSYGFGTVYGYTF. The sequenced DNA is TGTGCCAGCAGTTACGGATTCGGGACAGTCTATGGCTACACCTTC.